This TCR beta chain emerged from a study of kidney transplant recipient with SARS-CoV-2 infection. V lost 4 bases, J lost 7 bases, and 8 bases stayed unmatched. CDR3 size: 14 residues. The V gene's germline CDR1 is SGHDT and CDR2 YYEEEE. Using its own MiXCR run on the reads, TCRdb lists one record per CDR3 protein. The sample yields approximately 240,000 distinct CDR3 sequences, 29% seen once. This receptor was obtained from a male patient aged 30 to 40 who had COVID-19 and was a kidney transplant recipient. Some T cells may be the graft donor's. V usage is TRBV5-6 and J usage is TRBJ1-2; 9 positions agree with TRBD1. Sample: a blood sample, taken at baseline and on day 111 from a kidney transplant recipient. CDR3 in DNA: TGTGCCAGCAGCATAGGGACAGGGAGCGGTGGCTACACCTTC. Its translation is CASSIGTGSGGYTF.